These T cell receptor beta chains were read from a single sample in a study of T cells after posttransplantation cyclophosphamide. TCRdb's copy holds only in-frame clones and misses some; the assay was immunoSEQ multiplex PCR. The sample has roughly 20,000 clones; under 99% are singletons. What was sequenced was naive CD4+ T cells sorted from PBMCs. These receptor sequences come from a man aged 35-49 years in good health, CMV-negative, and a related stem cell transplant donor. Each CDR3 is given with its conserved first and last residue. The D gene is left open where the match is weak. Only part of the rows carry a size: once, few, many, or a class if the clone is expanded.

>TRBJ2-2|TRBV5-1|TRBD2|.
TGCGCCAGCAGCTTGGATCTAGCGGGAGGGACCGGGGAGCTGTTTTTT
CASSLDLAGGTGELFF
>TRBJ2-3|TRBV5-1|.|.
TGCGCCAGCAGCTCGCAGAAGACATTTACCACAGATACGCAGTATTTT
CASSSQKTFTTDTQYF
>TRBJ2-2|TRBV11-2|.|few
TGTGCCAGCAGCCCACCCCAGGGCGGTTACACCGGGGAGCTGTTTTTT
CASSPPQGGYTGELFF
>TRBJ2-3|TRBV7-3|.|once
TGTGCCAGCAGCTTAGGGCCAGATACGCAGTATTTT
CASSLGPDTQYF
>TRBJ1-1|TRBV5-1|.|.
TGCGCCAGCAGCTCCAAACAGGGGAACACTGAAGCTTTCTTT
CASSSKQGNTEAFF
>TRBJ1-1|TRBV7-3|TRBD1|.
TGTGCCAGCAGCTTAACGGGACAGCCAAACACTGAAGCTTTCTTT
CASSLTGQPNTEAFF
>TRBJ2-7|TRBV7-8|TRBD2|.
TGTGCCAGCAGCTTAATCGGGACTAGCGGCCATGAAACCTACGAGCAGTACTTC
CASSLIGTSGHETYEQYF
>TRBJ2-1|TRBV7-3|TRBD1|.
TGTGCCAGCAGCTTATTTGCAGGGGGCAATGAGCAGTTCTTC
CASSLFAGGNEQFF
>TRBJ1-5|TRBV28|TRBD1|.
TGTGCCAGCAGTGGACAGGTCTTGGAGCCCCAGCATTTT
CASSGQVLEPQHF
>TRBJ1-2|TRBV28|.|.
TGTGCCAGCAGAACGACCGGGACTGTGGGTCATGGCTACACCTTC
CASRTTGTVGHGYTF
>TRBJ1-3|TRBV28|.|.
TGTGCCACCGATGGACAGCGCTCCTCTAGAAACACCATATATTTT
CATDGQRSSRNTIYF
>TRBJ2-2|TRBV28|TRBD1|once
TGTGCCAGCAGCCGGGACAGGAACACCGGGGAGCTGTTTTTT
CASSRDRNTGELFF
>TRBJ2-3|TRBV5-1|.|.
TGCGCCAGCAGCTTGCTGGGGTTTAGCGCAGATACGCAGTATTTT
CASSLLGFSADTQYF
>TRBJ2-7|TRBV28|TRBD2|.
TGTGCCAGCAGTTACTCGACTAGCGGGATACCCTACGAGCAGTACTTC
CASSYSTSGIPYEQYF
>TRBJ1-1|TRBV5-1|.|.
TGCGCCAGCAGCTTAGGGGGAGACACTGAAGCTTTCTTT
CASSLGGDTEAFF
>TRBJ2-3|TRBV28|TRBD2|.
TGTGCCAGCAGGGATGGGACTAGCGGGAGTCAGCGGTATTTT
CASRDGTSGSQRYF
>TRBJ1-4|TRBV18|.|.
TGTGCCAGCTCAACCCTCGGTGAAAAACTGTTTTTT
CASSTLGEKLFF
>TRBJ2-7|TRBV4-1|TRBD2|.
TGCGCCAGCAGCCACCCAAGGGGGAGCGGGAGTCCCGAGCAGTACTTC
CASSHPRGSGSPEQYF
>TRBJ1-3|TRBV13|.|once
TGTGCCAGCAGCACGCGACAGAAATCTGGAAACACCATATATTTT
CASSTRQKSGNTIYF
>TRBJ1-5|TRBV28|.|.
TGTGCCAGCCATTACGGGAGGGGAGGCAATCAGCCCCAGCATTTT
CASHYGRGGNQPQHF
>TRBJ1-2|TRBV6-6|.|.
TGTGCCAGCACCCAACCGGCCGGGGGGAAGGGCTACACCTTC
CASTQPAGGKGYTF
>TRBJ2-2|TRBV2|TRBD1|.
TGTGCCAGCAGTTACGGGACAGCGAACACCGGGGAGCTGTTTTTT
CASSYGTANTGELFF
>TRBJ1-5|TRBV7-6|TRBD1|.
TGTGCCAGCAGCTTAGCGGGACAGGATCAGCCCCAGCATTTT
CASSLAGQDQPQHF
>TRBJ1-5|TRBV2|TRBD1|.
TGTGCCAGCAGTGAAGGGACAGGGGGCTCGGGACCGAATCAGCCCCAGCATTTT
CASSEGTGGSGPNQPQHF
>TRBJ2-5|TRBV6-5|.|.
TGTGCCAGCAGTGCGACACAGGGTGCGGAGACCCAGTACTTC
CASSATQGAETQYF
>TRBJ2-6|TRBV2|.|.
TGTGCCAGCAGACAGGGTGTGGCTGGGGCCAACGTCCTGACTTTC
CASRQGVAGANVLTF
>TRBJ2-1|TRBV11-2|.|.
TGTGCCAGCACCCTGGGGGGTAGCTCCTACAATGAGCAGTTCTTC
CASTLGGSSYNEQFF
>TRBJ2-3|TRBV10-3|TRBD2|.
TGTGCCATCAGTCGGACTAGCAGCAGCACAGATACGCAGTATTTT
CAISRTSSSTDTQYF
>TRBJ1-3|TRBV4-2|.|.
TGTGCCAGCGGCCGCCAAAAGGCGGGGGGCGTTGGAAACACCATATATTTT
CASGRQKAGGVGNTIYF
>TRBJ2-4|TRBV4-3|.|.
TGCGCCAGCAGCCAAGGGGGGGTTAGCATTCAGTACTTC
CASSQGGVSIQYF
>TRBJ1-2|TRBV5-1|.|.
TGCGCCAGCAGCTCCCCTGCACGGGATGGCTACACCTTC
CASSSPARDGYTF
>TRBJ1-4|TRBV14|TRBD1|.
TGTGCCAGCAGCCAAGAAGTAGTCCCAGGGGGGAATGAAAAACTGTTTTTT
CASSQEVVPGGNEKLFF
>TRBJ2-7|TRBV21-1|.|.
TGTGCCAGCAGCAAGGGAGGGGCTCTTCTGGGGTTCGAGCAGTACTTC
CASSKGGALLGFEQYF
>TRBJ2-2|TRBV6-5|.|.
TGTGCCAGCAGTTGGGGACAGAACACCGGGGAGCTGTTTTTT
CASSWGQNTGELFF
>TRBJ1-4|TRBV20-1|.|.
TGCAGTGCTAGCTATGAAAAACTGTTTTTT
CSASYEKLFF
>TRBJ2-7|TRBV30|TRBD1|.
TGTGCCTGGAGTGCGGACAGGGGGTATTACGAGCAGTACTTC
CAWSADRGYYEQYF
>TRBJ2-2|TRBV9|.|.
TGTGCCAGCAGGGGCAACCTCTCCGTCGGGGAGCTGTTTTTT
CASRGNLSVGELFF
>TRBJ2-1|TRBV11-3|.|.
TGTGCCAGCAGCTTAGCGGGCTCCTACAATGAGCAGTTCTTC
CASSLAGSYNEQFF
>TRBJ1-4|TRBV28|.|.
TGTGCCAGCACTCCAGCGGGACAAATTCATGAAAAACTGTTTTTT
CASTPAGQIHEKLFF
>TRBJ2-7|TRBV28|TRBD2|.
TGTGCCAGCATGCCCCCGGCTAGCGGCTCCTACGAGCAGTACTTC
CASMPPASGSYEQYF
>TRBJ2-6|TRBV5-1|.|.
TGCGCCACCACGCTGGGGGCCCCCTCTGGGGCCAACGTCCTGACTTTC
CATTLGAPSGANVLTF